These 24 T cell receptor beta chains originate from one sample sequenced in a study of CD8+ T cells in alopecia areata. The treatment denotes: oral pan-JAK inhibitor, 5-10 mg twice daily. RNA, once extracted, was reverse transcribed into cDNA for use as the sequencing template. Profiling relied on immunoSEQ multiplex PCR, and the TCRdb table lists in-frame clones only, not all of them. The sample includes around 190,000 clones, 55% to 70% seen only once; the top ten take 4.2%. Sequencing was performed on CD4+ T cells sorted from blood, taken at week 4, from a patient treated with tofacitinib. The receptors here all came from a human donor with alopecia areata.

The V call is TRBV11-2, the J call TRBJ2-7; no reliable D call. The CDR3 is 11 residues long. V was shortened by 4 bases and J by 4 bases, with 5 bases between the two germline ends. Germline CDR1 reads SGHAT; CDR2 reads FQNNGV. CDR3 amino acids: CASSSRYEQYF. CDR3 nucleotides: TGTGCCAGCAGCTCGCGATACGAGCAGTACTTC.

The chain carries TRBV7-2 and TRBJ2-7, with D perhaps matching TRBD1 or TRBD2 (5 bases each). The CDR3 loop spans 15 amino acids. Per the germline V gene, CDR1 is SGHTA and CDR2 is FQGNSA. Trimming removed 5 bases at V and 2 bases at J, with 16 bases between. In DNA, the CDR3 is TGTGCCAGCAGCGGAAGTCGCCTGGGGGCCTACGAGCAGTACTTC. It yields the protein CASSGSRLGAYEQYF.

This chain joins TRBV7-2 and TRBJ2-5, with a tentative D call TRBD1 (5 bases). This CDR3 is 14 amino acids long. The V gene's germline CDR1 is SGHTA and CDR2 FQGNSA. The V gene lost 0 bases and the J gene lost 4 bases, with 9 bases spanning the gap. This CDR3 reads CASSLAGLVETQYF. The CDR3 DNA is TGTGCCAGCAGCTTAGCGGGGCTAGTAGAGACCCAGTACTTC.

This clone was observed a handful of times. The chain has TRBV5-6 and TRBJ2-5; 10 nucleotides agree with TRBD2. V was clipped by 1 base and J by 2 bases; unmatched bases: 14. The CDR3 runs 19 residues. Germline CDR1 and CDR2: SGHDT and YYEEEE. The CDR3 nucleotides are TGTGCCAGCAGCTTGAGGCCCGAAGGCCTAGCGGGGGTACAAGAGACCCAGTACTTC. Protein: CASSLRPEGLAGVQETQYF.

The CDR3 DNA is TGTGCCAGCTTTGCTACCCAACGCACAGATACGCAGTATTTT. Encoded protein: CASFATQRTDTQYF. The gene calls are TRBV2 and TRBJ2-3; unclear D gene. Trimming took 8 bases from V and 1 from J, leaving 13 bases between them. Germline CDR1 reads SNHLY; CDR2 reads FYNNEI. The CDR3 is 14 residues long.

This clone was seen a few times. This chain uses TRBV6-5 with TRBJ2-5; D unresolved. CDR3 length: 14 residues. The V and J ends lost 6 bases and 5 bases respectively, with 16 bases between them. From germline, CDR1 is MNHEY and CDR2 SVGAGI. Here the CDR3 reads CASSRTANSETQYF. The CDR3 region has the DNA TGTGCCAGCAGCCGCACCGCTAATTCGGAGACCCAGTACTTC.

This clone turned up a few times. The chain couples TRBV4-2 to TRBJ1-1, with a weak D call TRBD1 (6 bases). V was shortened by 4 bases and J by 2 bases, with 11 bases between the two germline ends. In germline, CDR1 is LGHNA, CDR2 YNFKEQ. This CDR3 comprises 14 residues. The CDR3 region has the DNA TGTGCCAGCAGCCTAAGGGGGAGTAACACTGAAGCTTTCTTT. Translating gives CASSLRGSNTEAFF.

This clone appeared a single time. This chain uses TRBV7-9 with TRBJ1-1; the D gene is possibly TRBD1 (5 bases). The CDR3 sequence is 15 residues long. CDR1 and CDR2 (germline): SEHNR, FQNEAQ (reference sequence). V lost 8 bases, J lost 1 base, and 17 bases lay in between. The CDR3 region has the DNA TGTGCCAGCGATGTTTGGGGCAGTTGGAACACTGAAGCTTTCTTT. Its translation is CASDVWGSWNTEAFF.

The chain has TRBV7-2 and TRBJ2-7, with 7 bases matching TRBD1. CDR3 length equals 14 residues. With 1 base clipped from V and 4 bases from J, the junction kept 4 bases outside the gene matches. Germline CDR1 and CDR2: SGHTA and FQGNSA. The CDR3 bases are TGTGCCAGCAGCTTAGGGGACAGACTGTACGAGCAGTACTTC. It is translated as CASSLGDRLYEQYF.

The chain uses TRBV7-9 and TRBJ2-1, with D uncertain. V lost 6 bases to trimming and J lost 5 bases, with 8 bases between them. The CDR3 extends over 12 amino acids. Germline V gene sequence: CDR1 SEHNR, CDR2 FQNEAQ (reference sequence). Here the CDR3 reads CASRYTDNEQFF. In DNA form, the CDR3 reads TGTGCCAGCAGATATACAGACAATGAGCAGTTCTTC.

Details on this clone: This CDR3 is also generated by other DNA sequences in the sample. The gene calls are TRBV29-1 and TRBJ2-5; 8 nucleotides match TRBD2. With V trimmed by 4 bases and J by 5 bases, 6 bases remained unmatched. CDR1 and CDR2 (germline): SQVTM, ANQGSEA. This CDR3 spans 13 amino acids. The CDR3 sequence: CSVGRGAGETQYF. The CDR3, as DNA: TGCAGCGTTGGGCGGGGGGCCGGGGAGACCCAGTACTTC.

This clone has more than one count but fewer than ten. CDR3 amino acids: CASSAPLGELFF. The DNA for the CDR3 is TGTGCCAGCAGCGCTCCGCTGGGGGAGCTGTTTTTT. V is TRBV9 and J is TRBJ2-2; D remains ambiguous. Germline V gene sequence: CDR1 SGDLS, CDR2 YYNGEE. This CDR3 region has 12 residues. V lost 3 bases and J 8 bases, leaving 8 bases between the germline ends.

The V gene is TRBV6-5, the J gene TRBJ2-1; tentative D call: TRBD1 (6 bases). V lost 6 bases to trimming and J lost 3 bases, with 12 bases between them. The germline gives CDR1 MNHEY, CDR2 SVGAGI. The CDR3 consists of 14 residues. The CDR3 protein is CASSSGQLYNEQFF. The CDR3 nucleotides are TGTGCCAGCAGCAGCGGACAGCTCTACAATGAGCAGTTCTTC.

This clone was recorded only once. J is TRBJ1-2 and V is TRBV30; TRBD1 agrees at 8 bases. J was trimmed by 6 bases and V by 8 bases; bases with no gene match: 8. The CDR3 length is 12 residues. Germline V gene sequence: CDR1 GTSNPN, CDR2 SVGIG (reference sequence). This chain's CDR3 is CAGGQGFDGYTF. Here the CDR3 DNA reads TGTGCCGGTGGACAGGGTTTCGATGGCTACACCTTC.

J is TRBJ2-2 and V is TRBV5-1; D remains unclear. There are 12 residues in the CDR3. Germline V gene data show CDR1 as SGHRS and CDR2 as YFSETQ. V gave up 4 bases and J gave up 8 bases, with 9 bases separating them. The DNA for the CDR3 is TGCGCCAGCAGCCAACTAAGTGGGGAGCTGTTTTTT. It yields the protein CASSQLSGELFF.

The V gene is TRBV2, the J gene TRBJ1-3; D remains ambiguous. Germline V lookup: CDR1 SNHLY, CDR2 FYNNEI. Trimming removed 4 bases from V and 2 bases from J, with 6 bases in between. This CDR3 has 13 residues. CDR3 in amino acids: CASSGTAGNTIYF. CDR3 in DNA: TGTGCCAGCAGTGGAACAGCTGGAAACACCATATATTTT. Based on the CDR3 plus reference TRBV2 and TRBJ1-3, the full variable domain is EPEVTQTPSHQVTQMGQEVILRCVPISNHLYFYWYRQILGQKVEFLVSFYNNEISEKSEIFDDQFSVERPDGSNFTLKIRSTKLEDSAMYFCASSGTAGNTIYFGEGSWLTVV.

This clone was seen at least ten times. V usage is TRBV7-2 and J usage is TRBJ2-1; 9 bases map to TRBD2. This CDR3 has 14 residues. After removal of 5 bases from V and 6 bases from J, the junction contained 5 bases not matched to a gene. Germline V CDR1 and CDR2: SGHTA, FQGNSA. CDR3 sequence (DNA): TGTGCCAGCAGCCGACTAGCGGAAGCCAATGAGCAGTTCTTC. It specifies CASSRLAEANEQFF.

The CDR3 DNA follows: TGTGCCAGCAGCTCACGACAGGGGAGCACTGAAGCTTTCTTT. Translation gives CASSSRQGSTEAFF. This sequence joins TRBV7-9 and TRBJ1-1; 8 nucleotides align to TRBD1. Germline V CDR1 and CDR2: SEHNR, FQNEAQ (reference sequence). The CDR3 contains 14 residues. V trimming: 4 bases; J trimming: 4 bases; junction bases outside the gene matches: 5.

The CDR3 DNA sequence: TGTGCCACCAGCGGGACAGGGCAGACTAATGAAAAACTGTTTTTT. This codes for CATSGTGQTNEKLFF. The chain joins TRBV15 to TRBJ1-4, with 9 bases aligning to TRBD1. The CDR3 covers 15 residues. With 5 bases clipped from V and 2 bases from J, the junction kept 3 bases outside the gene matches. Germline CDR1 reads LNHNV; CDR2 reads YYDKDF (reference sequence).

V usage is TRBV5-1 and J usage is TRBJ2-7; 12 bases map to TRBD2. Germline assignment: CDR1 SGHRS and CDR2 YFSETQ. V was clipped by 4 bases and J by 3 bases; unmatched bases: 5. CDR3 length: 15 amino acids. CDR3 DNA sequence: TGCGCCAGCAGCCCCGGGACTAGCGGGTTCTACGAGCAGTACTTC. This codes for CASSPGTSGFYEQYF.

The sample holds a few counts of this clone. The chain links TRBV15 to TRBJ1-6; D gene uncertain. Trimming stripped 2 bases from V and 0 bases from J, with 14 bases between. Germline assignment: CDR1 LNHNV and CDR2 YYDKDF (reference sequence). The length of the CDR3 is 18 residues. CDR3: CATSRRGRGSSYNSPLHF. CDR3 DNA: TGTGCCACCAGCAGACGAGGGAGAGGAAGCTCCTATAATTCACCCCTCCACTTT.

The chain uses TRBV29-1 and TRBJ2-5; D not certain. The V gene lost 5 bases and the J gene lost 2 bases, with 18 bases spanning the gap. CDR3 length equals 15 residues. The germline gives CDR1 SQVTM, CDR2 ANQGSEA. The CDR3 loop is CSVFGRLRRQETQYF. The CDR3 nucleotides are TGCAGCGTTTTCGGGCGTTTGAGACGGCAAGAGACCCAGTACTTC.

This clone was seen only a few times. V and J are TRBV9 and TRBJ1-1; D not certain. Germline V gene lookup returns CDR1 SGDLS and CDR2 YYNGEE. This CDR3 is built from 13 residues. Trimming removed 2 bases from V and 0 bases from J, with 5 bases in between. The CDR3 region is CASSVLMNTEAFF. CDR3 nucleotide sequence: TGTGCCAGCAGCGTCCTCATGAACACTGAAGCTTTCTTT.

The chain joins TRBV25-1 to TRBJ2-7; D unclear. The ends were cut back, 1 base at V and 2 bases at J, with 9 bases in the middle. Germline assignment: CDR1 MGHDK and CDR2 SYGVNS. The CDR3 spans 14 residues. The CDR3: CASSESDGTYEQYF. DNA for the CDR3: TGTGCCAGCAGTGAATCCGACGGAACCTACGAGCAGTACTTC.